The T cell receptor beta chain under discussion was sequenced for a study of Ad26.COV2.S vaccination and SARS-CoV-2 variants. Whole-study results and caveats: Marked by substantial breadth, spike-specific CD8+ and CD4+ T cell responses were reportedly seen after vaccination.

Libraries were prepared by immunoSEQ multiplex PCR; TCRdb keeps only in-frame clonotypes and omits some of them. The sample has 300,000 to 450,000 clones, around 90% seen once. Trimming removed 2 bases from V and 1 base from J; junction bases left unmatched: 2. The germline gives CDR1 MNHEY, CDR2 SVGAGI. The CDR3 consists of 14 residues. On this clone itself: Its cognate antigen is unknown.

The V call is TRBV6-5, the J call TRBJ2-7, with TRBD2 matching 7 bases. The specimen comprised peripheral blood, sampled after recovery from COVID-19. The clonotype was recovered from a human donor who had recovered from COVID-19. The CDR3 loop is CASSYRGESYEQYF. The CDR3 DNA is TGTGCCAGCAGTTACCGGGGGGAGTCCTACGAGCAGTACTTC.